This T cell receptor (beta chain) comes out of a study of cytomegalovirus exposure and HLA in healthy donors. Study summary: About 82 million unique TCRs from HLA-typed donors were held in an early release of data.

Amplification used 60 Vbeta primers and 13 Jbeta primers. Some clones are missing from TCRdb's copy, which holds only in-frame ones; the method was immunoSEQ multiplex PCR. The table has roughly 160,000 clones, more than 80% seen once; the top ten hold approximately 7%. Unmatched junction bases numbered 7, after V lost 3 bases and J lost 5 bases. The CDR3 is 15 amino acids. Germline V gene lookup returns CDR1 MGHRA and CDR2 YSYEKL. For this clone: Its antigen remains unidentified.

Points from the study as a whole: HLA-A and HLA-B allele assignments for most subjects were reportedly predicted accurately using TCR beta sequences. It was taken for granted in presence/absence analyses that sequencing depth across donors was roughly uniform. Rates of TCR association differed by HLA locus in a later analysis, with DRB1 highest and HLA-C lowest.

This TCR came from a woman younger than 45 in good health and CMV-seropositive. Sequencing input: PBMCs. This rearrangement joins TRBV4-1 to TRBJ1-1; 9 nucleotides match TRBD1. CDR3 sequence (DNA): TGCGCCAGCAGCCAGGGACAGGGCCAGGGAACTGAAGCTTTCTTT. Translated: CASSQGQGQGTEAFF.